This T cell receptor (beta chain) was identified during a study of tumor-infiltrating lymphocytes in primary liver carcinoma. Comments on this clonotype: The junction shows a germline mismatch at one end, possibly a read error.

The length of the CDR3 is 13 residues. From germline, CDR1 is SGHNT and CDR2 YENEEA. Priming with a constant-region primer yielded TCR beta cDNA from about 500 ng total RNA. Each TCR beta library was derived from three nested multiplex PCR rounds that employed slightly modified ARM-PCR. Both of the initial two PCR rounds ran for about 11 cycles and employed TRBV1-TRBV30 forward primers alongside a C-beta reverse primer. Via MiXCR, TCRdb re-called the multiplex PCR reads, giving one row per CDR3 protein. The sample contains 310,000 or so distinct CDR3 sequences, 50% to 75% of which appear only once. They got blood RNA out of unsorted whole blood and also pulled out germline DNA.

Sequences were obtained from peripheral blood. The rearrangement links TRBV11-3 to TRBJ1-1, with TRBD1 matching 9 bases. This clonotype was obtained from a young woman with primary liver carcinoma and hepatitis B virus infection. As DNA, the CDR3 is TGTGTCAGCAGCCAAACAGGGGGCGACGAAGCTTCCTTT. This sequence encodes CVSSQTGGDEASF.